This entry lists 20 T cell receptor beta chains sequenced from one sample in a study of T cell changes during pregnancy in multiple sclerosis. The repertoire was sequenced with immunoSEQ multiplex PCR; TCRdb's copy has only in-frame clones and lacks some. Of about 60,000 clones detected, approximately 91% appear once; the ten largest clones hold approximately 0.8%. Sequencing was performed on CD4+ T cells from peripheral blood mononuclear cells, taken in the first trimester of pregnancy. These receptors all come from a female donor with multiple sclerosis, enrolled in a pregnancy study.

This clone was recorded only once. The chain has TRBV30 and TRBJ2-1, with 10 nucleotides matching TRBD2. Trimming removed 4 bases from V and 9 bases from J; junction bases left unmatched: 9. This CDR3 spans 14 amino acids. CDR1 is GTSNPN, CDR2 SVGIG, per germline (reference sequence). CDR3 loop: CAWTGAGGYGEQFF. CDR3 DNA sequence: TGTGCCTGGACGGGAGCGGGGGGGTACGGTGAGCAGTTCTTC.

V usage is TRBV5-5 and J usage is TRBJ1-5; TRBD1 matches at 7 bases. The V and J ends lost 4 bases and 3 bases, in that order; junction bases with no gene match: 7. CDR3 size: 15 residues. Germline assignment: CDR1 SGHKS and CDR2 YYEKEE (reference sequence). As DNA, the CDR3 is TGTGCCAGCAGCCCTCCGGACAGGATCAATCAGCCCCAGCATTTT. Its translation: CASSPPDRINQPQHF.

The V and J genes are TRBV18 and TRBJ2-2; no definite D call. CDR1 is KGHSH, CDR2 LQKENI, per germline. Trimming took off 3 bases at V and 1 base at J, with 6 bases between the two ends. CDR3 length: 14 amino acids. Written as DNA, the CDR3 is TGTGCCAGCTCACCGAGTCGGAACACCGGGGAGCTGTTTTTT. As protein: CASSPSRNTGELFF.

CDR3: CASSPRQENTEAFF. The DNA of the CDR3 is TGTGCCAGCAGTCCCAGACAGGAGAACACTGAAGCTTTCTTT. The chain carries TRBV6-5 and TRBJ1-1, with D possibly matching TRBD1 (6 bases). Trimming took 5 bases from V and 1 from J, leaving 11 bases between them. The length of the CDR3 is 14 residues. Germline V gene data show CDR1 as MNHEY and CDR2 as SVGAGI.

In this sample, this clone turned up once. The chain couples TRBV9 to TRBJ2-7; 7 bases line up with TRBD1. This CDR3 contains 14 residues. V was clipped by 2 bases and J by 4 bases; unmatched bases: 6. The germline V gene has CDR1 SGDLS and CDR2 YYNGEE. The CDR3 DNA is TGTGCCAGCAGCGTGGGGCAGGGGGAATACGAGCAGTACTTC. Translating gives CASSVGQGEYEQYF. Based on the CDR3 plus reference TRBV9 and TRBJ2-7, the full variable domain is DSGVTQTPKHLITATGQRVTLRCSPRSGDLSVYWYQQSLDQGLQFLIQYYNGEERAKGNILERFSAQQFPDLHSELNLSSLELGDSALYFCASSVGQGEYEQYFGPGTRLTVT.

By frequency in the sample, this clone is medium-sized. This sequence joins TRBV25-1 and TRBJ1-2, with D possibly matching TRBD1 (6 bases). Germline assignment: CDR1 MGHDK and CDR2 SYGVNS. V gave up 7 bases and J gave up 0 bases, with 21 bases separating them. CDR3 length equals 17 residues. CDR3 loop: CASTPTGAQGTNYGYTF. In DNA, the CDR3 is TGTGCCAGCACCCCTACGGGCGCCCAGGGGACTAACTATGGCTACACCTTC.

The CDR3 here is CASRKDRAIGELFF. Written as DNA, the CDR3 is TGTGCCAGTAGAAAGGACAGGGCCATCGGGGAGCTGTTTTTT. The chain combines TRBV6-1 with TRBJ2-2; TRBD1 agrees at 8 bases. The CDR3 has 14 amino acids. From germline, CDR1 is MNHNS and CDR2 SASEGT. Trimming at V came to 9 bases and at J to 7 bases, leaving 10 bases not matched to a gene.

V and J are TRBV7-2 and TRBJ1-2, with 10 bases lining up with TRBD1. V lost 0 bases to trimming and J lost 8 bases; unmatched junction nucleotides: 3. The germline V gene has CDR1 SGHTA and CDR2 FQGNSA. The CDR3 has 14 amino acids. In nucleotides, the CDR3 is TGTGCCAGCAGCTTAGCAGGGACAGGGGTCGGCTACACCTTC. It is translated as CASSLAGTGVGYTF.

CDR3 nucleotides: TGTGCCAGCAGTTACTCGGCCCTGGCAGTGGAGGGCTACACCTTC. Protein: CASSYSALAVEGYTF. This chain links TRBV6-6 with TRBJ1-2; D unclear. V was pared by 0 bases and J by 8 bases, with 16 bases between. CDR3 length: 15 amino acids. From germline, CDR1 is MNHNY and CDR2 SVGAGI (reference sequence).

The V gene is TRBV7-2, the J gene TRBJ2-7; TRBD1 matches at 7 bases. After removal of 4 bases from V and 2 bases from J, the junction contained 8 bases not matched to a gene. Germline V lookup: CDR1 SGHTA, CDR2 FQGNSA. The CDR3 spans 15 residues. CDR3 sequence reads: CASSSPGQPTYEQYF. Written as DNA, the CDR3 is TGTGCCAGCAGCTCCCCGGGACAGCCCACCTACGAGCAGTACTTC.

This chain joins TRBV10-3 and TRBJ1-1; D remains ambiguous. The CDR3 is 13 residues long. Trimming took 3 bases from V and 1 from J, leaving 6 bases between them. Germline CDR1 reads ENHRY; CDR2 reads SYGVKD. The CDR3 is CAISDSGNTEAFF. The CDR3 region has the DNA TGTGCCATCAGTGATTCGGGGAACACTGAAGCTTTCTTT.

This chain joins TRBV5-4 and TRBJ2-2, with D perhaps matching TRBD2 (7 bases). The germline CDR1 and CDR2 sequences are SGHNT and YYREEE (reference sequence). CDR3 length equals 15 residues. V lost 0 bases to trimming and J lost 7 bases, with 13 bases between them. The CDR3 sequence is CASSLGGGAIGELFF. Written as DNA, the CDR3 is TGTGCCAGCAGCTTGGGAGGGGGGGCCATCGGGGAGCTGTTTTTT.

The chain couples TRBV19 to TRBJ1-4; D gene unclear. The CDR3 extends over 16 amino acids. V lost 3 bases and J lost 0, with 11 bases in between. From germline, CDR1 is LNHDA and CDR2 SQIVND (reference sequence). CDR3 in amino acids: CASSMRELPTNEKLFF. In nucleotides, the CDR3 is TGTGCCAGTAGTATGAGGGAGCTCCCAACTAATGAAAAACTGTTTTTT.

CDR3 bases: TGTGCCACCAGGACAGGGCGTTATAATTCACCCCTCCACTTT. It is translated as CATRTGRYNSPLHF. The rearrangement links TRBV15 to TRBJ1-6, with 7 positions matching TRBD1. V lost 6 bases to trimming and J lost 4 bases; unmatched junction nucleotides: 3. CDR1 LNHNV and CDR2 YYDKDF come from the germline V gene (reference sequence). The CDR3 runs to 14 residues.

CDR3 amino acids: CASSIQGASGNTIYF. The CDR3 DNA reads as TGTGCCAGTAGTATACAGGGGGCATCTGGAAACACCATATATTTT. V gene TRBV19 combines with J gene TRBJ1-3, with 8 bases identical to TRBD1. With V trimmed by 2 bases and J by 1 base, 1 base remained unmatched. The CDR3 runs to 15 residues. Germline assignment: CDR1 LNHDA and CDR2 SQIVND (reference sequence).

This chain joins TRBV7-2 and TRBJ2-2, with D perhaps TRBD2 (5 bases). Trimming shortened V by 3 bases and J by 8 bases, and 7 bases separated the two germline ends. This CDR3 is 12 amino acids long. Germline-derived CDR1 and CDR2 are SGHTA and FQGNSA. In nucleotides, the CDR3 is TGTGCCAGCAGCTTGGACTCTGGGGAGCTGTTTTTT. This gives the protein CASSLDSGELFF.

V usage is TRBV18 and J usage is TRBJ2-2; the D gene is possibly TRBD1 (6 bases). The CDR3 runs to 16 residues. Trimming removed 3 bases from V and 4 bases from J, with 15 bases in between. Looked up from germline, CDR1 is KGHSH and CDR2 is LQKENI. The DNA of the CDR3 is TGTGCCAGCTCACCCGCTATTAGGACAGTCACCGGGGAGCTGTTTTTT. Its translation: CASSPAIRTVTGELFF.

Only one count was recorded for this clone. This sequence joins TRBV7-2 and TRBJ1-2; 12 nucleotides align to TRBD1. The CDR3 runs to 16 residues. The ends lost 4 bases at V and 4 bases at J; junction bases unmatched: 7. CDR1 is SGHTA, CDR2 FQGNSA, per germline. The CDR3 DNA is TGTGCCAGCAGCTCTGGGACAGGGGGCGCGGTCTATGGCTACACCTTC. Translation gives CASSSGTGGAVYGYTF.

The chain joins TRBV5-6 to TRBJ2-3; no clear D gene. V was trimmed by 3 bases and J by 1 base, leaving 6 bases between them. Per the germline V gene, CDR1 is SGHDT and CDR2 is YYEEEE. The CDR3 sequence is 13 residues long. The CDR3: CASSSQGTDTQYF. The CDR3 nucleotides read TGTGCCAGCAGCTCGCAGGGCACAGATACGCAGTATTTT. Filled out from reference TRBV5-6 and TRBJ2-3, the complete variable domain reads DAGVTQSPTHLIKTRGQQVTLRCSPKSGHDTVSWYQQALGQGPQFIFQYYEEEERQRGNFPDRFSGHQFPNYSSELNVNALLLGDSALYLCASSSQGTDTQYFGPGTRLTVL.

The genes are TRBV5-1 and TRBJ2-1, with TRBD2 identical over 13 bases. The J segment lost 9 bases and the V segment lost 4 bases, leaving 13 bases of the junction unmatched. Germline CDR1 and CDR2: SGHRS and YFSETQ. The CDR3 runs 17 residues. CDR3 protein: CASSLRTSGGHGAEQFF. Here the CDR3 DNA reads TGCGCCAGCAGCCTTCGGACTAGCGGGGGCCATGGGGCTGAGCAGTTCTTC.